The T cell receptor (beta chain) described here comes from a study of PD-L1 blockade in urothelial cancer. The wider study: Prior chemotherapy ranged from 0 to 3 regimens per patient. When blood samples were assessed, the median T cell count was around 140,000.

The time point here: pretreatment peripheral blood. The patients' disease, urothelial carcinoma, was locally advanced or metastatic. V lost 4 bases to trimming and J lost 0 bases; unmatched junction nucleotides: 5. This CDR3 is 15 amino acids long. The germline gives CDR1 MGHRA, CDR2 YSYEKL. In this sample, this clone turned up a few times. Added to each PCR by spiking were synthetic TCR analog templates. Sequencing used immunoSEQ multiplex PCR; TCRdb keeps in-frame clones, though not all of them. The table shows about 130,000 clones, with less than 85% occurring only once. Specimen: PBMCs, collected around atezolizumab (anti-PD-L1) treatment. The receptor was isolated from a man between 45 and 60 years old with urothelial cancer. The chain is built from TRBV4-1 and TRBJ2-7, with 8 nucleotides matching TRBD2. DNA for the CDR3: TGCGCCAGCAGCCGGCGGGAGGCACTCTCCTACGAGCAGTACTTC. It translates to CASSRREALSYEQYF.